The entry below describes one T cell receptor (beta chain). Its target is not known. TCRdb called the reads again in MiXCR, with one record for every CDR3 protein. The sample gives approximately 1,000,000 distinct CDR3 sequences, around a third of which show up once; 11% to 15% is in the top ten. The source of the sample is a study of T cell repertoires in cytomegalovirus infection. On the study more broadly: HLA-C-restricted CMV epitopes, recently identified, and well-studied HLA-B-restricted ones were used by the study. Points from the study as a whole: The cumulative frequency of public TCR beta families distinguished individuals who carried CMV together with the relevant HLA. The ex vivo response was dominated by HLA-C-restricted CMV-specific TCR beta clonotypes.

The junction had 8 bases not matched to a gene; V was cut back by 0 bases and J by 7 bases. Germline CDR1 reads SGDLS; CDR2 reads YYNGEE. The CDR3 is made up of 16 amino acids. This TCR was sampled from a human donor in good health (CMV status not recorded). Some clones in this sample may be carry-over from other donors' samples. This sample comprised cultured CD8+ T cells from PBMCs, obtained from culture after CMV antigen stimulation. The chain is built from TRBV9 and TRBJ2-3; 10 nucleotides line up with TRBD2. The CDR3, as DNA: TGTGCCAGCAGCGTAGCGGCTAGCGGGGGTGGGAATACGCAGTATTTT. Protein product: CASSVAASGGGNTQYF.